This record covers a single TCR beta chain. The target antigen is unknown. The CDR3 extends over 14 amino acids. Trimming took 2 bases from V and 4 from J, leaving 11 bases between them. Germline CDR1 and CDR2: SNHLY and FYNNEI. This sample is drawn from a study of T cell repertoires in cytomegalovirus infection. Looking at the study overall: Use of recently identified HLA-C-restricted and well-studied HLA-B-restricted CMV epitopes was part of the study. Both CMV infection and a matching HLA type were indicated by public TCR beta signatures.

TCRdb processed the reads anew with MiXCR; each CDR3 protein has one entry. The data hold a few hundred thousand distinct CDR3 sequences, with around 29% observed a single time. Study-wide points: The response measured ex vivo was dominated by TCR beta clonotypes (HLA-C-restricted and CMV-specific).

This specimen was cultured PBMCs, taken from culture after CMV antigen stimulation. The chain carries TRBV2 and TRBJ1-1, with D possibly being TRBD1 (5 bases). The source is a human donor in good health (CMV status not recorded). Some clones in this sample may be carry-over from other donors' samples. The CDR3 protein is CASSEQTVGTEAFF. CDR3 nucleotides: TGTGCCAGCAGTGAACAGACAGTAGGCACTGAAGCTTTCTTT.